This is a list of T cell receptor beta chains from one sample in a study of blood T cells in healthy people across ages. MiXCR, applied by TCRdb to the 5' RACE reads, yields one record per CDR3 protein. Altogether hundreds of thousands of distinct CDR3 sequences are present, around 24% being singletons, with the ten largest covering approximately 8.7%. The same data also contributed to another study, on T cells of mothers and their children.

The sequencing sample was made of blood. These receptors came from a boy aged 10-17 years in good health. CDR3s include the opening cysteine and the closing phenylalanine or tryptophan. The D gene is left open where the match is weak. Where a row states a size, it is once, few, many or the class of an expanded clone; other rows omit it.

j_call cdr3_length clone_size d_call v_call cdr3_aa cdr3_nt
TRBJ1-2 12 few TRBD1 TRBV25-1 CASAGQGYGYTF TGTGCCAGCGCGGGACAGGGCTATGGCTACACCTTC
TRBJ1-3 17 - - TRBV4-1 CASSRGGVVLSGNTIYF TGCGCCAGCAGCCGAGGGGGTGTAGTCCTCTCTGGAAACACCATATATTTT
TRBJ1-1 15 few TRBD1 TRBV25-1 CASSAPYRGVARAFF TGTGCCAGCAGTGCCCCCTACAGGGGAGTTGCGCGAGCTTTCTTT
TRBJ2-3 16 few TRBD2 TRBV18 CASSPLSGGHTDTQYF TGTGCCAGCTCACCGCTTAGCGGGGGCCACACAGATACGCAGTATTTT
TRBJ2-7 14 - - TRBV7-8 CASSLEWAGSEQYF TGTGCCAGCAGCTTAGAGTGGGCAGGCAGCGAGCAGTACTTC
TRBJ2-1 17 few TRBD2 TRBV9 CASSVGGTSGTYNEQFF TGTGCCAGCAGCGTAGGGGGGACTAGCGGGACCTACAATGAGCAGTTCTTC
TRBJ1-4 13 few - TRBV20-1 CSARRGTNEKLFF TGCAGTGCTCGCAGGGGTACTAATGAAAAACTGTTTTTT
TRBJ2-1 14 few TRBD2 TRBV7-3 CASRKTSDNNEQFF TGTGCCAGCAGAAAGACTAGCGACAACAATGAGCAGTTCTTC
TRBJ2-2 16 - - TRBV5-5 CASSPTGAGSTGELFF TGTGCCAGCAGCCCGACCGGGGCGGGTAGCACCGGGGAGCTGTTTTTT
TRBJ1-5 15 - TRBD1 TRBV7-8 CASSTELGQGQPQHF TGTGCCAGCAGCACAGAGTTGGGACAGGGTCAGCCCCAGCATTTT
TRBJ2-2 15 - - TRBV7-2 CASSIDSAGTGELFF TGTGCCAGCAGCATCGACAGTGCGGGTACCGGGGAGCTGTTTTTT
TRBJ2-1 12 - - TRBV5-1 CASSPGWNEQFF TGCGCCAGCAGCCCGGGCTGGAATGAGCAGTTCTTC
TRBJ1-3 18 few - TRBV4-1 CASSHGSHGAWAGNTIYF TGCGCCAGCAGCCACGGATCTCACGGGGCATGGGCTGGAAACACCATATATTTT
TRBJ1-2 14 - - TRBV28 CASSLDSANYGYTF TGTGCCAGCAGTCTGGACTCTGCTAACTATGGCTACACCTTC
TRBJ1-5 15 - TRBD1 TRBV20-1 CSARVGTGSNQPQHF TGCAGTGCTAGAGTGGGGACAGGTAGCAATCAGCCCCAGCATTTT
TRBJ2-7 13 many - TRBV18 CASSPDNSYEQYF TGTGCCAGCTCGCCCGACAACTCCTACGAGCAGTACTTC